One sample yielded the 8 T cell receptor beta chains listed below, sequenced in a study of patients and donors after allogeneic stem cell transplantation. Via MiXCR, TCRdb re-called the RT-PCR reads, giving one row per CDR3 protein. The sample lists under 200,000 distinct CDR3 sequences; 24% were seen once. Sequences were obtained from blood, either unsorted or a sorted T cell fraction (not recorded which). The source of these receptors is a human donor who was either an allogeneic HSCT recipient or a stem cell or donor lymphocyte infusion donor (not recorded which). It is not recorded whose cells these are; they may come from a transplant donor.

A note on this clonotype: A much more abundant neighbour one base away suggests this may be a read error. The J gene is TRBJ1-6, the V gene TRBV12-3 or TRBV12-4; maybe TRBD1 (6 bases). The CDR3 consists of 17 residues. The DNA for the CDR3 is TGTGCCAGCAGTTCTGTGGGGGCAAGCTCCTATAATTCACCCCTCAACTTT. The encoded protein is CASSSVGASSYNSPLNF.

This clonotype came up a few times. This chain links TRBV4-3 with TRBJ2-7; D gene unclear. V lost 0 bases to trimming and J lost 3 bases, with 12 bases between them. This CDR3 contains 15 residues. Germline V lookup: CDR1 LGHNA, CDR2 YSLEER. DNA for the CDR3: TGCGCCAGCAGCCAAGATAGCAGTCGAGACTACGAGCAGTACTTC. This translates into CASSQDSSRDYEQYF.

V is TRBV7-3 and J is TRBJ1-5; the D is unclear. Trimming took off 1 base at V and 2 bases at J, with 12 bases between the two ends. The V gene's germline CDR1 is SGHTA and CDR2 FQGTGA. The CDR3 contains 16 residues. CDR3 in DNA: TGTGCCAGCAGCTTAATGTCCATTTCATGCAATCAGCCCCAGCATTTT. The encoded protein is CASSLMSISCNQPQHF.

This clonotype was observed a handful of times. V gene TRBV7-2 combines with J gene TRBJ2-2; D is possibly TRBD1 (6 bases). The CDR3 consists of 13 residues. Deletions cut 5 bases from V and 7 bases from J, with 11 bases between. Germline CDR1 is SGHTA and CDR2 is FQGNSA. The CDR3 protein is CASSRDIDGELFF. CDR3 nucleotides: TGTGCCAGCAGCCGGGACATTGACGGGGAGCTGTTTTTT.

This chain joins TRBV20-1 and TRBJ1-1; weak D call: TRBD1 (6 bases). The length of the CDR3 is 14 residues. The ends were cut back, 3 bases at V and 3 bases at J, with 14 bases in the middle. Looked up from germline, CDR1 is DFQATT and CDR2 is SNEGSKA (reference sequence). The CDR3: CSASESTGYTEAFF. The CDR3 coding sequence is TGCAGTGCTAGTGAAAGTACAGGGTACACTGAAGCTTTCTTT.

This clonotype was seen at least ten times. The rearrangement uses TRBV28 and TRBJ1-2, with a possible D match to TRBD1 (5 bases). From germline, CDR1 is MDHEN and CDR2 SYDVKM. The V gene lost 6 bases and the J gene lost 5 bases, with 13 bases spanning the gap. The CDR3 is 13 amino acids. In DNA form, the CDR3 reads TGTGCCAGCAGAGTAAGAGGGGTGTATGGCTACACCTTC. Amino acid sequence: CASRVRGVYGYTF.

The sample holds many counts of this clonotype. V is TRBV10-3 and J is TRBJ1-1; D is undetermined. The length of the CDR3 is 14 residues. Germline values: CDR1 ENHRY, CDR2 SYGVKD. V shed 0 bases and J shed 7 bases, with 12 bases lying between them. The CDR3 region is CAISESVLSGEAFF. The CDR3 bases are TGTGCCATCAGTGAGTCGGTCCTTTCCGGTGAAGCTTTCTTT.

The V gene is TRBV29-1, the J gene TRBJ2-2, with 7 positions matching TRBD1. With 6 bases clipped from V and 2 bases from J, the junction kept 12 bases outside the gene matches. Germline loops: CDR1 SQVTM, CDR2 ANQGSEA. CDR3 length equals 16 residues. Here the CDR3 DNA reads TGCAGCGTCCAAGACCGGGACAGTTACAACACCGGGGAGCTGTTTTTT. This sequence encodes CSVQDRDSYNTGELFF.